This entry lists 18 T cell receptor beta chains sequenced from one sample in a study of T-cell reconstitution after alpha-beta-depleted transplantation in children. A library of TCRbeta sequences, prepared with unique molecular identifiers, was generated. TCRdb fed the PCR reads into MiXCR, producing one record per CDR3 protein. The sample shows about 980,000 distinct CDR3 sequences, roughly 31% of them seen only once. The sequencing here drew on PBMCs, mostly from graft donor cells, taken 360 days after TCRalphabeta/CD19-depleted stem cell transplant. Receptors originate from a boy younger than two who had a stem cell transplant for SCID, so the T cells may come from the graft donor.

This rearrangement joins TRBV18 to TRBJ2-7; 10 bases fit TRBD2. Trimming took 0 bases from V and 2 from J; bases not matched to a gene: 4. Germline-derived CDR1 and CDR2 are KGHSH and LQKENI. The length of the CDR3 is 16 residues. This chain's CDR3 is CASSPPLLAGTYEQYF. The DNA for the CDR3 is TGTGCCAGCTCACCACCCTTACTAGCGGGGACCTACGAGCAGTACTTC.

This clonotype occurred a few times. CDR3 in amino acids: CSASPGLAGRADTQYF. The CDR3 bases are TGCAGTGCTAGCCCGGGACTAGCGGGGAGGGCAGATACGCAGTATTTT. The chain uses TRBV20-1 and TRBJ2-3; 13 positions match TRBD2. Germline V gene data show CDR1 as DFQATT and CDR2 as SNEGSKA (reference sequence). The CDR3 covers 16 residues. With 3 bases clipped from V and 4 bases from J, the junction kept 7 bases outside the gene matches.

This clonotype has only a few counts. The CDR3 protein is CSATAQWEDTEAFF. CDR3 bases: TGCAGTGCCACGGCACAGTGGGAGGACACTGAAGCTTTCTTT. The chain links TRBV20-1 to TRBJ1-1, with D hard to call. The CDR3 extends over 14 amino acids. V lost 6 bases and J lost 3, with 17 bases in between. The germline V gene encodes CDR1 DFQATT and CDR2 SNEGSKA (reference sequence).

The chain joins TRBV5-1 to TRBJ1-1, with D maybe TRBD1 (5 bases). Germline V gives CDR1 SGHRS, CDR2 YFSETQ. This CDR3 region has 12 residues. The V end was cut by 6 bases, the J end by 4 bases, with 10 bases between. CDR3 DNA sequence: TGCGCCAGCAAAGAGGGGAGCACTGAAGCTTTCTTT. Protein product: CASKEGSTEAFF.

This chain links TRBV4-2 with TRBJ2-5, with D unclear. Germline values: CDR1 LGHNA, CDR2 YNFKEQ. The CDR3 covers 14 residues. The V and J ends lost 1 base and 1 base respectively, with 7 bases between them. The CDR3 bases are TGTGCCAGCAGCCAAGTCAGGTTCCAAGAGACCCAGTACTTC. Its translation: CASSQVRFQETQYF.

This clonotype turned up a few times. This chain links TRBV4-3 with TRBJ1-2; maybe TRBD1 (6 bases). V shed 2 bases and J shed 0 bases, with 16 bases lying between them. CDR3 length equals 17 residues. Germline lookup yields CDR1 LGHNA and CDR2 YSLEER. The CDR3 reads CASSQNPGQNPNYGYTF. The CDR3 DNA reads as TGCGCCAGCAGCCAAAACCCTGGACAGAACCCTAACTATGGCTACACCTTC.

This clonotype has more than one count but fewer than ten. The genes are TRBV9 and TRBJ1-1; D uncertain. Germline V gene lookup returns CDR1 SGDLS and CDR2 YYNGEE. V was clipped by 2 bases and J by 7 bases, with 15 bases between them. The CDR3 loop spans 14 amino acids. The CDR3 coding sequence is TGTGCCAGCAGCGTCGACGGACTCGGTAGTGAAGCTTTCTTT. The encoded protein is CASSVDGLGSEAFF. Using reference TRBV9 and TRBJ1-1 for the parts outside the CDR3, the full variable domain is DSGVTQTPKHLITATGQRVTLRCSPRSGDLSVYWYQQSLDQGLQFLIQYYNGEERAKGNILERFSAQQFPDLHSELNLSSLELGDSALYFCASSVDGLGSEAFFGQGTRLTVV.

The chain is built from TRBV12-3 or TRBV12-4 and TRBJ2-5, with D possibly matching TRBD2 (5 bases). CDR3 length equals 13 residues. The V end lost 3 bases, the J end lost 5 bases, and 10 bases lay between the germline ends. CDR3 sequence reads: CASSFGNLETQYF. CDR3 in DNA: TGTGCCAGCAGTTTCGGGAACTTGGAGACCCAGTACTTC.

The gene calls are TRBV5-1 and TRBJ1-2; 8 nucleotides line up with TRBD1. With V trimmed by 0 bases and J by 9 bases, 7 bases remained unmatched. The CDR3 is 14 amino acids. Germline CDR1 is SGHRS and CDR2 is YFSETQ. The CDR3, as DNA: TGCGCCAGCAGCTTGGGGGACAGGAACTCTCGCTACACCTTC. It yields the protein CASSLGDRNSRYTF.

This chain connects TRBV6-5 to TRBJ2-7; D gene uncertain. The germline V gene encodes CDR1 MNHEY and CDR2 SVGAGI. There are 15 residues in the CDR3. The V and J ends lost 4 bases and 0 bases respectively, with 13 bases between them. This CDR3 is CASSLQPLSSYEQYF. The CDR3 DNA is TGTGCCAGCAGTTTGCAGCCTTTGAGCTCCTACGAGCAGTACTTC.

This clonotype was found a few times. The chain joins TRBV12-3 or TRBV12-4 to TRBJ2-7; 7 nucleotides agree with TRBD1. There are 17 residues in the CDR3. J lost 6 bases, V lost 1 base, and 15 bases had no gene match. CDR3: CASSLEVGRGNFGEQYF. In DNA form, the CDR3 reads TGTGCCAGCAGTTTAGAAGTCGGCAGGGGGAATTTTGGCGAGCAGTACTTC.

This chain links TRBV30 with TRBJ2-2; either TRBD1 or TRBD2 may fit D (5 bases each). CDR1 is GTSNPN, CDR2 SVGIG, per germline (reference sequence). This CDR3 contains 14 residues. V was shortened by 4 bases and J by 5 bases, with 14 bases between the two germline ends. CDR3 sequence reads: CAWTAGTPTGELFF. The CDR3 bases are TGTGCCTGGACCGCCGGGACCCCAACCGGGGAGCTGTTTTTT.

This clonotype showed up many times. The chain uses TRBV7-3 and TRBJ2-3; a possible D gene is TRBD1 (5 bases). Germline CDR1 is SGHTA and CDR2 is FQGTGA. This CDR3 spans 16 amino acids. V was cut by 2 bases and J by 0 bases, with 12 bases left in between. CDR3 nucleotides: TGTGCCAGCAGCTTATATGGGGCCCTGAGCACAGATACGCAGTATTTT. It specifies CASSLYGALSTDTQYF.

This clonotype was picked up a small number of times. V and J are TRBV5-1 and TRBJ2-1, with TRBD2 matching 9 bases. The CDR3 totals 17 residues. Per germline, CDR1 SGHRS and CDR2 YFSETQ. The V segment lost 3 bases and the J segment 7 bases; nucleotides outside the gene matches: 14. The CDR3 bases are TGCGCCAGCAGCTCTAATCCTGGCGGGGGGGCTGTTAATGAGCAGTTCTTC. Encoded protein: CASSSNPGGGAVNEQFF.

The rearrangement links TRBV15 to TRBJ2-5; D unresolved. V was trimmed by 0 bases and J by 2 bases, leaving 10 bases between them. Germline CDR1 LNHNV, CDR2 YYDKDF (reference sequence). This CDR3 has 15 residues. Written as DNA, the CDR3 is TGTGCCACCAGCAGAGATGGTCGGCGACAAGAGACCCAGTACTTC. Protein: CATSRDGRRQETQYF.

V is TRBV13 and J is TRBJ2-7; unclear D gene. This CDR3 comprises 15 residues. Germline lookup yields CDR1 PRHDT and CDR2 FYEKMQ (reference sequence). Trimming removed 4 bases from V and 7 bases from J, with 20 bases in between. CDR3 bases: TGTGCCAGCAGCTCCCTGAAAAGGCCCCTAGAGGAGCAGTACTTC. Translating it yields CASSSLKRPLEEQYF.

The chain employs TRBV4-2 and TRBJ2-6; maybe TRBD1 (6 bases). Germline V gene lookup returns CDR1 LGHNA and CDR2 YNFKEQ. The CDR3 has 19 amino acids. Trimming took off 5 bases at V and 0 bases at J, with 20 bases between the two ends. Written as DNA, the CDR3 is TGTGCCAGCAGCGCCGCCAGGGGACGGAGTAGCTCTGGGGCCAACGTCCTGACTTTC. The encoded protein is CASSAARGRSSSGANVLTF.

CDR3 DNA sequence: TGTGCCAGCAGCCAAGGAGGCAGGGTTGGTTCGAGCTCCTACGAGCAGTACTTC. Protein sequence: CASSQGGRVGSSSYEQYF. The J gene is TRBJ2-7, the V gene TRBV4-2; the D gene is possibly TRBD1 (5 bases). Germline CDR1 and CDR2: LGHNA and YNFKEQ. Trimming removed 1 base from V and 0 bases from J, with 19 bases in between. This CDR3 spans 18 amino acids.